Below are 31 T cell receptor beta chains sequenced from a single sample in a study of T cells in Graves' hyperthyroidism and ophthalmopathy. Researchers took RNA transcripts and amplified the TCR beta CDR3 regions from them. HTBI primers were employed in a first-round RT-PCR of the TCR CDR3. Each CDR3 protein gets one entry after TCRdb re-called the multiplex PCR reads with MiXCR. The sample has about 640,000 distinct CDR3 sequences; 45% are singletons. Sequenced sample: peripheral blood or thyroid tissue (not recorded which). These receptors all come from an adult man with Graves' disease, either hyperthyroidism or ophthalmopathy (not recorded which).

The V and J genes are TRBV6-2 or TRBV6-3 and TRBJ1-5; tentative D call: TRBD1 (6 bases). Germline V gene lookup returns CDR1 MNHEY and CDR2 SVGEGT. The CDR3 extends over 15 amino acids. V was pared by 6 bases and J by 0 bases, with 12 bases between. For the CDR3, the DNA is TGTGCCAGCAGGGGGACACTTTATAGCAATCAGCCCCAGCATTTT. Its translation: CASRGTLYSNQPQHF.

The table lists this clonotype with many counts. This rearrangement joins TRBV10-3 to TRBJ1-2; D may be TRBD1 (5 bases). V was shortened by 4 bases and J by 0 bases, with 9 bases between the two germline ends. The length of the CDR3 is 14 residues. Per the germline V gene, CDR1 is ENHRY and CDR2 is SYGVKD. The CDR3 DNA reads TGTGCCATCAGTGGTGACAGCGCTAACTATGGCTACACCTTC. Translating it yields CAISGDSANYGYTF.

This clonotype was counted only a few times. This chain links TRBV10-3 with TRBJ1-1; possible D gene TRBD1, 6 bases. Trimming cost V 0 bases and J 0 bases, with 14 bases left between them. This CDR3 has 17 amino acids. In germline, CDR1 is ENHRY, CDR2 SYGVKD. CDR3: CAISESKNGQLNTEAFF. The CDR3 nucleotides read TGTGCCATCAGTGAGTCGAAGAACGGACAGCTGAACACTGAAGCTTTCTTT.

In its sample, this clonotype was seen many times. The junction differs from germline at one of its ends, possibly a read error. The J gene is TRBJ1-5, the V gene TRBV12-3 or TRBV12-4; D might be TRBD1 (6 bases). The CDR3 totals 14 residues. The CDR3 loop reads CASSLGQHNQPQHF. CDR3 in DNA: TGTGCCAGCAGCTTAGGACAGCACAATCAGCCCCAGCATTTT.

As to this clonotype: The conserved phenylalanine or tryptophan is not found at the CDR3 terminus, so this likely reflects a read error. The chain has TRBV19 and TRBJ1-1, with 10 bases lining up with TRBD1. The CDR3 totals 14 residues. Germline V lookup: CDR1 LNHDA, CDR2 SQIVND (reference sequence). V dropped 6 bases and J dropped 11; count of bases not matched to a gene: 12. CDR3 amino acids: CASRNRQGAGGAFL. Here the CDR3 DNA reads TGTGCCAGTAGGAATCGACAGGGGGCGGGGGGGGCTTTCCTT.

For this clonotype: This may come from a read error, since a much larger clone is one base off. The gene calls are TRBV2 and TRBJ1-1; D call uncertain. Germline V lookup: CDR1 SNHLY, CDR2 FYNNEI. This CDR3 has 15 amino acids. The CDR3: CASSGGGRMNTEASF. The CDR3 coding sequence is TGTGCCAGCAGTGGGGGAGGGAGGATGAACACTGAAGCTTCCTTT.

The table lists this clonotype with many counts. This chain connects TRBV6-6 to TRBJ2-7; no clear D gene. The V gene's germline CDR1 is MNHNY and CDR2 SVGAGI (reference sequence). Trimming removed 0 bases at V and 2 bases at J, with 8 bases between. CDR3 size: 14 residues. CDR3 nucleotide sequence: TGTGCCAGCAGTTACTCCGGCGAGGCCTACGAGCAGTACTTC. It is translated as CASSYSGEAYEQYF.

CDR3 protein: CASTTRLTSGNHEQYF. CDR3 sequence (DNA): TGTGCCAGCACCACGCGCCTGACTAGCGGGAACCACGAGCAGTACTTC. The chain is built from TRBV6-1 and TRBJ2-7; 11 bases fit TRBD2. Germline V CDR1 and CDR2: MNHNS, SASEGT. J was trimmed by 5 bases and V by 7 bases; bases with no gene match: 13. The CDR3 loop spans 16 amino acids.

Here the CDR3 DNA reads TGTGCCAGCAATAGACAGCTTGATCAGCCCCAGCATTTT. Protein sequence: CASNRQLDQPQHF. The J gene is TRBJ1-5, the V gene TRBV28; D perhaps matches TRBD1 (5 bases). CDR3 length equals 13 residues. CDR1 and CDR2 from the germline V gene are MDHEN and SYDVKM. Trimming left V 7 bases short and J 5 bases short, with 12 bases between.

The J gene is TRBJ1-1, the V gene TRBV29-1; TRBD1 might be the D (5 bases). CDR1 is SQVTM and CDR2 is ANQGSEA in the germline V gene. CDR3 length: 10 amino acids. V lost 4 bases, J lost 11 bases, and 11 bases lay in between. CDR3 loop: CSVGSGFAFF. Here the CDR3 DNA reads TGCAGCGTTGGGTCAGGGTTTGCTTTCTTT.

Notes on this clonotype: One junction end does not reproduce the germline sequence, and a read error may be involved. The chain combines TRBV19 with TRBJ1-5; no firm D call. Per germline, CDR1 LNHDA and CDR2 SQIVND (reference sequence). The CDR3 loop spans 11 amino acids. CDR3 in DNA: TGTGCCAGCAGTACACAACAGCCCCAGCATTTT. Its protein is CASSTQQPQHF.

Turning to this clonotype: This may be a read error, as it is one base from a much larger clone. The genes are TRBV9 and TRBJ1-2; TRBD1 matches 8 bases. The germline CDR1 and CDR2 sequences are SGDLS and YYNGEE. With V trimmed by 2 bases and J by 8 bases, 2 bases remained unmatched. This CDR3 contains 12 residues. CDR3 in DNA: TGTGCCAGCAGCGTGACAGGGGAGGGCTACACCTTC. Protein product: CASSVTGEGYTF.

Comments on this clonotype: A read error may be the cause here, since a much bigger clone is one base away. The chain has TRBV29-1 and TRBJ1-1; possible D gene TRBD1, 5 bases. Trimming removed 3 bases from V and 0 bases from J, with 14 bases in between. The CDR3 runs to 15 residues. Germline V gene lookup returns CDR1 SQVTM and CDR2 ANQGSEA. CDR3 in amino acids: CSVEGLRGLNTEAFF. In DNA form, the CDR3 reads TGCAGCGTTGAGGGACTTAGGGGATTGAACACTGAAGCTTTCTTT.

The rearrangement uses TRBV29-1 and TRBJ1-2; 11 nucleotides match TRBD1. Germline V gene lookup returns CDR1 SQVTM and CDR2 ANQGSEA. V shed 4 bases and J 7 bases; nucleotides not matched to a gene: 5. The CDR3 is 13 residues long. The CDR3 here is CSVVGQGAFGYTF. CDR3 nucleotide sequence: TGCAGCGTTGTCGGACAGGGGGCGTTTGGCTACACCTTC.

The chain joins TRBV2 to TRBJ2-1; 8 bases fit TRBD2. The ends lost 6 bases at V and 6 bases at J; junction bases unmatched: 4. The CDR3 covers 13 residues. Germline V CDR1 and CDR2: SNHLY, FYNNEI. The CDR3 DNA sequence: TGTGCCAGCAGATCTAGCGGGCCCAATGAGCAGTTCTTC. Protein: CASRSSGPNEQFF.

The chain couples TRBV5-1 to TRBJ1-1; D may be TRBD1 (5 bases). CDR3 size: 16 residues. The germline V gene has CDR1 SGHRS and CDR2 YFSETQ. The V gene lost 2 bases and the J gene lost 0 bases, with 14 bases spanning the gap. The CDR3 sequence: CASSLETATLNTEAFF. The CDR3 DNA follows: TGCGCCAGCAGCTTAGAGACAGCGACTCTGAACACTGAAGCTTTCTTT. Full variable domain (outside the CDR3, taken from reference TRBV5-1 and TRBJ1-1): KAGVTQTPRYLIKTRGQQVTLSCSPISGHRSVSWYQQTPGQGLQFLFEYFSETQRNKGNFPGRFSGRQFSNSRSEMNVSTLELGDSALYLCASSLETATLNTEAFFGQGTRLTVV.

This clonotype occurred many times. This chain uses TRBV6-5 with TRBJ2-5; maybe TRBD2 (6 bases). This CDR3 is 14 amino acids long. Per the germline V gene, CDR1 is MNHEY and CDR2 is SVGAGI. The germline V and J ends were trimmed by 2 bases and 5 bases, with 12 bases remaining between them. The CDR3 sequence: CASSYAGPTETQYF. CDR3 in DNA: TGTGCCAGCAGTTACGCGGGACCGACCGAGACCCAGTACTTC.

This chain links TRBV6-9 with TRBJ1-4; maybe TRBD1 (6 bases). Germline CDR1 is MNHGY and CDR2 is SVAAGI. V gave up 6 bases and J gave up 0 bases, with 23 bases separating them. This CDR3 is built from 19 residues. CDR3 DNA sequence: TGTGCCAGCAGCCCGACAGGTCCCTTCTGGGGAGCAACTAATGAAAAACTGTTTTTT. It specifies CASSPTGPFWGATNEKLFF.

This clonotype was detected only a few times. The chain uses TRBV19 and TRBJ2-2; D is uncertain. Germline V lookup: CDR1 LNHDA, CDR2 SQIVND (reference sequence). This CDR3 has 14 amino acids. Trimming removed 5 bases at V and 6 bases at J, with 13 bases between. CDR3 protein: CASSFLVAAGELFF. The DNA of the CDR3 is TGTGCCAGTAGTTTCCTAGTAGCTGCCGGGGAGCTGTTTTTT.

This clonotype was seen ten or more times. The chain combines TRBV9 with TRBJ1-2; perhaps TRBD1 as D (5 bases). Germline-derived CDR1 and CDR2 are SGDLS and YYNGEE. The V end lost 1 base, the J end lost 2 bases, and 9 bases lay between the germline ends. The CDR3 length is 14 residues. The CDR3 reads CASSVQGFNYGYTF. Written as DNA, the CDR3 is TGTGCCAGCAGCGTACAGGGTTTCAACTATGGCTACACCTTC.

This chain joins TRBV5-1 and TRBJ2-7; 7 nucleotides agree with TRBD2. The closer fit of TRBJ2-5 to the DNA end suggests the J call may be wrong. The germline V gene has CDR1 SGHRS and CDR2 YFSETQ. The CDR3 spans 16 residues. The CDR3 region has the DNA TGCGCCAGCAGCGCCCAAGGGCGGGGGAACCAAGAGACCCAGTACTTC. Translation: CASSAQGRGNQETQYF.

The chain uses TRBV6-6 and TRBJ1-5; possibly TRBD1 for D (5 bases). Germline CDR1 MNHNY, CDR2 SVGAGI (reference sequence). The length of the CDR3 is 13 residues. V was cut by 7 bases and J by 4 bases, with 11 bases left in between. For the CDR3, the DNA is TGTGCCAGCATTAGGACACTAAATCAGCCCCAGCATTTT. This gives the protein CASIRTLNQPQHF.

The CDR3 nucleotides read TGCAGCGTTGAAGACGGGACTGGAAACACCATATATTTT. It specifies CSVEDGTGNTIYF. V and J are TRBV29-1 and TRBJ1-3; no firm D call. Germline V gene data show CDR1 as SQVTM and CDR2 as ANQGSEA. V gave up 0 bases and J gave up 2 bases, with 5 bases separating them. This CDR3 has 13 residues.

The chain uses TRBV20-1 and TRBJ1-5; 10 bases agree with TRBD1. The junction had 2 bases not matched to a gene; V was cut back by 2 bases and J by 1 base. Germline loops: CDR1 DFQATT, CDR2 SNEGSKA (reference sequence). This CDR3 has 15 residues. The CDR3: CSARPGQGSNQPQHF. The CDR3 coding sequence is TGCAGTGCTAGACCGGGACAGGGGAGCAATCAGCCCCAGCATTTT.

V is TRBV2 and J is TRBJ1-4, with D perhaps TRBD1 (5 bases). Germline V lookup: CDR1 SNHLY, CDR2 FYNNEI. The germline V and J ends were trimmed by 6 bases and 5 bases, with 10 bases remaining between them. The CDR3 extends over 13 amino acids. CDR3 DNA: TGTGCCAGCAGCGGACAATACAATGAAAAACTGTTTTTT. Its translation: CASSGQYNEKLFF.

This clonotype has just a few counts. The chain links TRBV6-5 to TRBJ1-5; TRBD1 agrees at 7 bases. This CDR3 has 14 residues. After removal of 6 bases from V and 5 bases from J, the junction contained 7 bases not matched to a gene. Germline V gene sequence: CDR1 MNHEY, CDR2 SVGAGI. CDR3 nucleotides: TGTGCCAGCAGACTCACAGGGGCCGATCAGCCCCAGCATTTT. It encodes CASRLTGADQPQHF.

This clonotype was seen many times. This sequence joins TRBV25-1 and TRBJ1-1, with 11 bases that match TRBD1. J lost 6 bases, V lost 0 bases, and 3 bases had no gene match. From germline, CDR1 is MGHDK and CDR2 SYGVNS. This CDR3 is 15 amino acids long. DNA for the CDR3: TGTGCCAGCAGTGAATACGGGACAGGGGGGTCTGAAGCTTTCTTT. Translated: CASSEYGTGGSEAFF.

For this clonotype: A much larger clonotype is one base distant, so this may be a read error. The chain links TRBV10-3 to TRBJ1-1; D is ambiguous. V gave up 4 bases and J gave up 5 bases, with 11 bases separating them. The germline CDR1 and CDR2 sequences are ENHRY and SYGVKD. CDR3 size: 13 residues. CDR3 sequence (DNA): TGTGCCATCAGTGTTAGTCAGCAAACTGAAGCTTTCTTT. It encodes CAISVSQQTEAFF.

This clonotype was seen repeatedly, ten times or more. CDR3 nucleotides: TGTGCCAGCAGCTTAGTCGGGGACACCATATATTTT. Translation gives CASSLVGDTIYF. This chain links TRBV7-9 with TRBJ1-3; D remains ambiguous. This CDR3 contains 12 residues. V was shortened by 1 base and J by 8 bases, with 6 bases between the two germline ends. Germline values: CDR1 SEHNR, CDR2 FQNEAQ (reference sequence).

This clonotype has a handful of counts. The rearrangement links TRBV12-3 or TRBV12-4 to TRBJ1-1, with 9 bases aligning to TRBD1. The CDR3 is 13 residues long. The junction had 6 bases not matched to a gene; V was cut back by 7 bases and J by 6 bases. For the CDR3, the DNA is TGTGCCAGCACGGACAGGGGTTACGCTGAAGCTTTCTTT. This translates into CASTDRGYAEAFF.

In this sample, this clonotype turned up a few times. This chain joins TRBV2 and TRBJ2-5; 11 bases line up with TRBD1. After removal of 6 bases from V and 5 bases from J, the junction contained 8 bases not matched to a gene. Germline V CDR1 and CDR2: SNHLY, FYNNEI. The CDR3 runs 15 residues. DNA for the CDR3: TGTGCCAGCAGCCCAAGGGACAGGGGGTTTGAGACCCAGTACTTC. It translates to CASSPRDRGFETQYF.